One TCR beta chain is described in this entry. The data stem from a study of blood T cell repertoires in COVID-19. Patients at the Seattle site were enrolled during active infection and followed longitudinally. Assay: immunoSEQ multiplex PCR; the TCRdb copy retains only in-frame clones and omits some. The sample contains about 210,000 clones, approximately 78% of which appear only once. Sequenced sample: peripheral blood. This clonotype was obtained from a woman in her 70s with COVID-19, enrolled during active disease.

CDR3 residues: CASRGQGAMQRYGYTF. CDR3 bases: TGTGCCAGTCGGGGACAGGGGGCGATGCAAAGATATGGCTACACCTTC. This rearrangement joins TRBV19 to TRBJ1-2; 12 nucleotides line up with TRBD1. The ends lost 8 bases at V and 5 bases at J; junction bases unmatched: 12. The germline gives CDR1 LNHDA, CDR2 SQIVND (reference sequence). The CDR3 spans 16 residues.